This TCR beta chain was found in a study of T-cell reconstitution after alpha-beta-depleted transplantation in children (dated by TCRdb to 2015 to 2016). Some background on the complete study: Using TCR repertoire profiling, the study quantitatively followed how T-cell immune reconstitution unfolded in children after TCRalphabeta/CD19-depleted allogeneic hematopoietic cell transplantation. Findings and caveats that apply to the study as a whole: About two months after transplant, the apparently early recovery of alphabetaT-cell counts reportedly depended on just several hundred clones that had expanded rapidly and came from non-depleted graft cells. The high TCRbeta diversity at day 60 in some patients was ascribed to recipient T cells and intrathymic progenitors that had survived conditioning. Over the following months the frequencies of hyperexpanded clones went down, and after one year T-cell counts and TCRbeta diversity were mostly credited to newly produced T cells.

According to the study, the label for this sample's treatment or condition signals: allogeneic hematopoietic cell transplantation with graft depleted of TCRalphabeta T cells and CD19 B cells. The children who served as transplant recipients had been given grafts of TCRalphabeta/CD19-depleted allogeneic hematopoietic cells. As to this clonotype: Its binding antigen is unknown. Base qualities are not at hand, and no much larger clone is one base apart.

Library creation used PCR. Sequenced using an Illumina HiSeq 2500. Molecular barcoding was employed in the preparation of TCR libraries, with unique molecular identifiers being used to normalize TCRbeta repertoire quantification. The raw public reads went through TCRdb reprocessing: fastp at Q25, MiXCR clone calling, in-frame beta chains kept. For every CDR3 protein sequence, its rows merge into one entry that carries the most common genes and DNA. The sample has 80,000 to 100,000 distinct CDR3 sequences on record, about 25% of them singletons. The top ten hold about a fifth of the sample. At the junction V is shortened by 4 bases and J by 5 bases, with 11 bases in between. The germline V gene supplies CDR1 ENHRY and CDR2 SYGVKD. The cysteine opens and the phenylalanine closes a CDR3 of 13 amino acids. The retained sequence is limited to the CDR3, 39 bases, with the frame set at the first base.

This TCR was sampled from a boy aged 2-9 years with acute lymphoblastic leukemia, due to receive a stem cell transplant. Specimen: PBMCs, collected before TCRalphabeta/CD19-depleted stem cell transplant. This chain is built from TRBV10-3 and TRBJ1-2; no confident D gene assignment can be made. The nucleotides read TGTGCCATCAGTGCTCAACTTGGGTATGGCTACACCTTC. Its protein is CAISAQLGYGYTF.